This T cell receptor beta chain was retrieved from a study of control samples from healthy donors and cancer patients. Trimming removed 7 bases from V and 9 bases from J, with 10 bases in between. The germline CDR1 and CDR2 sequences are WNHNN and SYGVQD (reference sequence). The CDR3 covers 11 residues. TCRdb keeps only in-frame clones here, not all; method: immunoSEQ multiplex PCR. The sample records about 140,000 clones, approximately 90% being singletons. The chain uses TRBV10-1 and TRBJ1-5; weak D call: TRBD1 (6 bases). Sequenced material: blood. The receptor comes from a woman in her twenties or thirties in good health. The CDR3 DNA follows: TGCGCCAGCATCCTAGGGGGGCCCCAGCATTTT. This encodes CASILGGPQHF.